This TCR beta chain was documented in a study of blood T cell repertoires in COVID-19. Study context: The United States, Italy and Spain supplied acute and convalescent COVID-19 samples.

This clone is a singleton in its sample. The repertoire was sequenced with immunoSEQ multiplex PCR; TCRdb's copy has only in-frame clones and lacks some. In the table there are some 250,000 clones, approximately 90% of which are singletons. The TCR sequence derives from a human donor in a cohort exposed to, infected with or recovered from COVID-19 (not recorded which). The donor label of this sample is uncertain. The sequencing input was PBMCs or T cells enriched from blood (not recorded which).

CDR3 residues: CASSAIQGPGEQYF. CDR3 in DNA: TGTGCCAGCAGCGCAATACAGGGGCCAGGCGAGCAGTACTTC. This chain joins TRBV9 and TRBJ2-7; 7 positions match TRBD1. From germline, CDR1 is SGDLS and CDR2 YYNGEE. V was clipped by 3 bases and J by 6 bases; unmatched bases: 9. The CDR3 is made up of 14 amino acids.